Following are 14 T cell receptor beta chains from one sample sequenced in a study of blood T cell repertoires in COVID-19. Assay used: immunoSEQ multiplex PCR; TCRdb lists only in-frame clones, some missing. This repertoire shows approximately 140,000 clones, about nine tenths found once; its top ten account for under 12%. Sample: peripheral blood. All receptors come from a man aged 45-60 years with active or convalescent COVID-19.

The chain employs TRBV7-2 and TRBJ1-2; a weak D match, TRBD1 (5 bases). Germline CDR1 is SGHTA and CDR2 is FQGNSA. V lost 4 bases and J lost 1, with 13 bases in between. The CDR3 extends over 15 amino acids. DNA of the CDR3: TGTGCCAGCAGCTCAGGAGGGGCAGTTAACTATGGCTACACCTTC. Translated: CASSSGGAVNYGYTF.

The chain has TRBV5-5 and TRBJ2-5; 9 bases fit TRBD1. CDR3 length: 14 residues. The germline V gene encodes CDR1 SGHKS and CDR2 YYEKEE (reference sequence). The trim removed 2 bases at V and 5 bases at J, leaving 4 bases unmatched. Written as DNA, the CDR3 is TGTGCCAGCAGCTTTCTACAGGGGGCGGAGACCCAGTACTTC. Protein: CASSFLQGAETQYF.

The chain employs TRBV30 and TRBJ2-1; no clear D gene. Germline assignment: CDR1 GTSNPN and CDR2 SVGIG (reference sequence). V was clipped by 2 bases and J by 8 bases, with 10 bases between them. The CDR3 runs 12 residues. CDR3 DNA sequence: TGTGCCTGGAGTCAAGCGTTGCATGAGCAGTTCTTC. Translated, it gives CAWSQALHEQFF.

This clone was recorded only once. V and J are TRBV19 and TRBJ1-3; 7 nucleotides align to TRBD1. With 7 bases clipped from V and 2 bases from J, the junction kept 5 bases outside the gene matches. Germline CDR1 and CDR2: LNHDA and SQIVND (reference sequence). The CDR3 has 14 amino acids. CDR3 nucleotide sequence: TGTGCCAGTAAACCGACAGGGACTGGAAACACCATATATTTT. Protein product: CASKPTGTGNTIYF.

The chain employs TRBV2 and TRBJ1-2; the D is unclear. V gave up 1 base and J gave up 0 bases, with 9 bases separating them. The CDR3 is 15 residues long. Per the germline V gene, CDR1 is SNHLY and CDR2 is FYNNEI. CDR3 nucleotides: TGTGCCAGCAGTGAAGATTCGGTAGCTAACTATGGCTACACCTTC. Translated, it gives CASSEDSVANYGYTF.

The V call is TRBV3-1 (or the pseudogene TRBV3-2), the J call TRBJ1-6, with no clear D. The germline V gene encodes CDR1 LGHDT and CDR2 YNNKEL (reference sequence). With 1 base removed from V and 0 bases from J, the gap between germline ends came to 13 bases. The CDR3 runs to 18 residues. The CDR3 nucleotides are TGTGCCAGCAGCCAAGTTCCCCCGCGGAGCTCCTATAATTCACCCCTCCACTTT. It codes for CASSQVPPRSSYNSPLHF.

This clone was seen once. The chain uses TRBV5-5 and TRBJ1-5, with D perhaps TRBD1 (6 bases). CDR3 size: 18 residues. Germline CDR1 reads SGHKS; CDR2 reads YYEKEE (reference sequence). Trimming shortened V by 0 bases and J by 2 bases, and 18 bases separated the two germline ends. In DNA, the CDR3 is TGTGCCAGCAGCTTGGTGGGGGCATTACGGGGCGGCAATCAGCCCCAGCATTTT. This codes for CASSLVGALRGGNQPQHF.

This chain uses TRBV27 with TRBJ2-1; 10 positions match TRBD2. This CDR3 has 18 amino acids. In germline, CDR1 is MNHEY, CDR2 SMNVEV (reference sequence). Losses at the gene ends were 0 bases for V and 4 bases for J; bases not matched to a gene: 9. DNA for the CDR3: TGTGCCAGCAGTTTATCCAAGGGAGCGGGAGGGCCTTACAATGAGCAGTTCTTC. Its protein is CASSLSKGAGGPYNEQFF.

The V gene is TRBV19, the J gene TRBJ1-1; perhaps TRBD1 as D (5 bases). From germline, CDR1 is LNHDA and CDR2 SQIVND (reference sequence). The V and J ends lost 3 bases and 1 base respectively, with 12 bases between them. The CDR3 sequence is 15 residues long. The CDR3 region is CASSIFGGGNTEAFF. The DNA for the CDR3 is TGTGCCAGTAGTATCTTCGGGGGGGGGAACACTGAAGCTTTCTTT.

The rearrangement links TRBV27 to TRBJ2-2; the match to TRBD1 covers 8 bases. The V gene's germline CDR1 is MNHEY and CDR2 SMNVEV (reference sequence). The CDR3 is made up of 18 amino acids. J was trimmed by 5 bases and V by 2 bases; bases with no gene match: 13. CDR3 nucleotides: TGTGCCAGCAGTTTAAGGGGGGCCGACAGGGGAGGAACCGGGGAGCTGTTTTTT. Its protein is CASSLRGADRGGTGELFF.

J is TRBJ1-2 and V is TRBV19; 9 bases fit TRBD1. The J segment lost 4 bases and the V segment lost 4 bases, leaving 7 bases of the junction unmatched. Germline V gives CDR1 LNHDA, CDR2 SQIVND (reference sequence). The CDR3 length is 15 residues. The CDR3 region has the DNA TGTGCCAGTAGTAGAGGACAGGGGAACTTCTATGGCTACACCTTC. Its protein is CASSRGQGNFYGYTF.

V usage is TRBV13 and J usage is TRBJ1-6; 9 bases align to TRBD1. This CDR3 has 17 residues. After removal of 4 bases from V and 2 bases from J, the junction contained 6 bases not matched to a gene. The germline gives CDR1 PRHDT, CDR2 FYEKMQ (reference sequence). CDR3 amino acids: CASSSQTGGPYNSPLHF. The CDR3 coding sequence is TGTGCCAGCAGCTCCCAGACAGGGGGACCCTATAATTCACCCCTCCACTTT.

CDR3 nucleotides: TGTGCCAGCAGAGGCGGGAGTTCGAACACCGGGGAGCTGTTTTTT. Translated, it gives CASRGGSSNTGELFF. The chain uses TRBV28 and TRBJ2-2, with 7 bases fitting TRBD2. Germline loops: CDR1 MDHEN, CDR2 SYDVKM. The CDR3 length is 15 residues. Trimming took 6 bases from V and 0 from J; bases not matched to a gene: 4.

This chain joins TRBV2 and TRBJ2-7; D remains ambiguous. Trimming took 6 bases from V and 6 from J, leaving 15 bases between them. The CDR3 sequence is 13 residues long. Germline assignment: CDR1 SNHLY and CDR2 FYNNEI. CDR3 nucleotides: TGTGCCAGCAGGCTCGCTGAACCGGGCGAGCAGTACTTC. As protein: CASRLAEPGEQYF. The full variable domain, in which reference TRBV2 and TRBJ2-7 provide the parts outside the CDR3, is EPEVTQTPSHQVTQMGQEVILRCVPISNHLYFYWYRQILGQKVEFLVSFYNNEISEKSEIFDDQFSVERPDGSNFTLKIRSTKLEDSAMYFCASRLAEPGEQYFGPGTRLTVT.